This passage covers 16 T cell receptor beta chains from one sample sequenced in a study of T cell repertoires in cytomegalovirus infection. TCRdb re-derived calls from the reads in MiXCR, one entry per CDR3 protein. Of 100,000 to 150,000 distinct CDR3 sequences in the sample, 8.8% were seen once. Sample: PBMCs. The origin of the receptors is a human donor in good health (CMV status not recorded). Some clones in this sample may be carry-over from other donors' samples.

This chain connects TRBV3-1 to TRBJ2-5, with 16 bases matching TRBD2. The CDR3 is made up of 17 amino acids. V shed 4 bases, J shed 6 bases, and the junction held 8 bases outside the gene matches. CDR1 is LGHDT, CDR2 YNNKEL, per germline (reference sequence). CDR3 nucleotides: TGTGCCAGCAGCCCCCTGGGACTAGCGGGGGGGCCGCAGACCCAGTACTTC. Its protein is CASSPLGLAGGPQTQYF.

This clonotype came up many times. The V call is TRBV5-8, the J call TRBJ1-1; D perhaps matches TRBD1 (6 bases). The CDR3 runs to 13 residues. The V gene lost 4 bases and the J gene lost 10 bases, with 17 bases spanning the gap. The germline V gene encodes CDR1 SGHTS and CDR2 YDEGEE. CDR3 coding DNA: TGTGCCAGCAGCCCCGCAGGGGTTATTGGAGCTTTCTTT. Encoded protein: CASSPAGVIGAFF.

This clonotype occurred many times. CDR3 in DNA: TGCGCCAGCAGCCCCCGGGACGCAAGCACAGATACGCAGTATTTT. Its protein product is CASSPRDASTDTQYF. The J gene is TRBJ2-3, the V gene TRBV5-1; D tentatively fits TRBD1 or TRBD2 (5 bases each). Trimming removed 4 bases at V and 0 bases at J, with 12 bases between. Germline V gene sequence: CDR1 SGHRS, CDR2 YFSETQ. The CDR3 consists of 15 residues.

This chain connects TRBV5-1 to TRBJ1-5; TRBD1 agrees at 8 bases. Per the germline V gene, CDR1 is SGHRS and CDR2 is YFSETQ. Unmatched junction bases numbered 9, after V lost 4 bases and J lost 9 bases. This CDR3 contains 14 residues. Here the CDR3 DNA reads TGCGCCAGCAGCGCTGGACAGGGAGACAGGCCCCAGCATTTT. Amino acids: CASSAGQGDRPQHF.

The sample holds many counts of this clonotype. J is TRBJ1-4 and V is TRBV6-1; D gene ambiguous. The CDR3 length is 13 residues. The germline CDR1 and CDR2 sequences are MNHNS and SASEGT. The V end lost 7 bases, the J end lost 11 bases, and 17 bases lay between the germline ends. The CDR3 nucleotides are TGTGCCAGCACCCCCCTCGGCGCTGGGAAACTGTTTTTT. As protein: CASTPLGAGKLFF.

This clonotype has at least ten counts. The CDR3 nucleotides read TGTGCCAGCAGTTGGGGGATGAACACTGAAGCTTTCTTT. This translates into CASSWGMNTEAFF. This rearrangement joins TRBV6-5 to TRBJ1-1; possibly TRBD1 for D (5 bases). The CDR3 length is 13 residues. Trimming pared 4 bases from V and 0 bases from J, leaving 6 bases between. Germline V lookup: CDR1 MNHEY, CDR2 SVGAGI.

Note on this clonotype: The junction departs from the called germline gene at one end, perhaps through a read error. The chain carries TRBV5-1 and TRBJ1-6; D gene ambiguous. CDR1 SGHRS and CDR2 YFSETQ come from the germline V gene. This CDR3 is 15 amino acids long. CDR3 nucleotide sequence: TGCGCCAGCAGCTTGGGAGGAGGGAATAATTCGCCCCTCCACTTT. It is translated as CASSLGGGNNSPLHF. The full variable domain, in which reference TRBV5-1 and TRBJ1-6 provide the parts outside the CDR3, is KAGVTQTPRYLIKTRGQQVTLSCSPISGHRSVSWYQQTPGQGLQFLFEYFSETQRNKGNFPGRFSGRQFSNSRSEMNVSTLELGDSALYLCASSLGGGNNSPLHFGNGTRLTVT.

Of note for this clonotype: A read error may explain this, as a much larger clone is one base away. The chain has TRBV4-2 and TRBJ1-5, with D unresolved. Looked up from germline, CDR1 is LGHNA and CDR2 is YNFKEQ. The CDR3 has 13 residues. CDR3 sequence: CVSSQGRQQPQHF. CDR3 DNA: TGTGTCAGCAGCCAAGGTCGGCAACAGCCCCAGCATTTT.

This clonotype was detected ten times or more. As DNA, the CDR3 is TGCGCCAGCAGCCAAGCGCAGGGGAGCGACGAGCAGTACTTC. It is translated as CASSQAQGSDEQYF. V usage is TRBV4-1 and J usage is TRBJ2-7, with a tentative D call TRBD1 (6 bases). Germline values: CDR1 MGHRA, CDR2 YSYEKL. The CDR3 sequence is 14 residues long. Trimming shortened V by 1 base and J by 5 bases, and 12 bases separated the two germline ends.

This clonotype was counted between two and nine times. The DNA of the CDR3 is TGTGCCACCAGCAGAGTGTCGCAGCCCCAGCATTTT. This encodes CATSRVSQPQHF. The V call is TRBV15, the J call TRBJ1-5; D gene unclear. Trimming pared 1 base from V and 7 bases from J, leaving 5 bases between. CDR3 length: 12 amino acids. Germline V CDR1 and CDR2: LNHNV, YYDKDF (reference sequence).

The CDR3 nucleotides are TGCAGTGCTACGTATTCTACCCGCAGCAATCAGCCCCAGCATTTT. Its translation: CSATYSTRSNQPQHF. This chain connects TRBV20-1 to TRBJ1-5; no clear D gene. The CDR3 contains 15 residues. The germline V gene encodes CDR1 DFQATT and CDR2 SNEGSKA (reference sequence). Trimming removed 4 bases at V and 1 base at J, with 14 bases between.

This clonotype was observed at least ten times. V and J are TRBV28 and TRBJ2-5; TRBD2 might be the D (6 bases). Trimming shortened V by 8 bases and J by 2 bases, and 18 bases separated the two germline ends. This CDR3 region has 15 residues. The germline gives CDR1 MDHEN, CDR2 SYDVKM. The CDR3 nucleotides read TGTGCCAGCTCGGTCCCGACTAGTGGGCAAGAGACCCAGTACTTC. It specifies CASSVPTSGQETQYF. Variable domain in full (rest from reference TRBV28 and TRBJ2-5): DVKVTQSSRYLVKRTGEKVFLECVQDMDHENMFWYRQDPGLGLRLIYFSYDVKMKEKGDIPEGYSVSREKKERFSLILESASTNQTSMYLCASSVPTSGQETQYFGPGTRLLVL.

This clonotype was recorded many times. The rearrangement uses TRBV28 and TRBJ2-5, with TRBD1 as a possible D gene (6 bases). The germline CDR1 and CDR2 sequences are MDHEN and SYDVKM. The CDR3 is made up of 13 amino acids. The V and J ends lost 5 bases and 6 bases respectively, with 13 bases between them. The CDR3 is CASSHPGEKTQYF. The CDR3 DNA reads as TGTGCCAGCAGTCACCCAGGGGAAAAGACCCAGTACTTC.

In this sample, this clonotype turned up a few times. This sequence joins TRBV14 and TRBJ2-7; D ambiguous. Per the germline V gene, CDR1 is SGHDN and CDR2 is FVKESK. The length of the CDR3 is 15 residues. Between the trimmed V and J ends, which lost 1 base and 2 bases, there was a span of 12 bases. In nucleotides, the CDR3 is TGTGCCAGCAGCCAAGGTGGGAACCTTCCCTACGAGCAGTACTTC. It translates to CASSQGGNLPYEQYF.

This clonotype showed up many times. This chain links TRBV7-2 with TRBJ2-3, with 7 nucleotides matching TRBD2. The ends lost 4 bases at V and 14 bases at J; junction bases unmatched: 15. Germline values: CDR1 SGHTA, CDR2 FQGNSA. The CDR3 sequence is 14 residues long. CDR3 sequence reads: CASSWIEGAGKWYF. The CDR3 DNA sequence: TGTGCCAGCAGCTGGATTGAGGGAGCGGGGAAGTGGTATTTT.

This clonotype was seen many times. In DNA form, the CDR3 reads TGCGCCAGCAGCCTGGGGAGGGCCTCAAGCTCCTACAATGAGCAGTTCTTC. Its protein product is CASSLGRASSSYNEQFF. The rearrangement joins TRBV4-1 to TRBJ2-1; 7 bases line up with TRBD2. After removal of 4 bases from V and 0 bases from J, the junction contained 9 bases not matched to a gene. The CDR3 is made up of 17 amino acids. From germline, CDR1 is MGHRA and CDR2 YSYEKL.